This T cell receptor beta chain was recorded in a study of blood T cell repertoires in COVID-19. Study-level information: Sample material is recorded as cDNA or gDNA derived from T cells, B-cell-depleted T cells, or PBMCs.

From germline, CDR1 is MRHNA and CDR2 SNTAGT. The CDR3 runs 13 residues. Trimming pared 2 bases from V and 0 bases from J, leaving 4 bases between. The table came from immunoSEQ multiplex PCR; TCRdb's copy has only in-frame clones and leaves some out. The sample carries some 100,000 clones, around four fifths recorded once. The genes are TRBV6-4 and TRBJ1-1, with D unresolved. The clonotype originates from a human donor in a cohort sampled during active COVID-19. The sequenced sample consisted of peripheral blood. CDR3 sequence reads: CASSDEVNTEAFF. DNA for the CDR3: TGTGCCAGCAGTGACGAGGTGAACACTGAAGCTTTCTTT.